Here is one T cell receptor beta chain with its context. V lost 1 base and J lost 3, with 19 bases in between. This CDR3 is 18 amino acids long. Germline CDR1 is MNHNS and CDR2 is SASEGT. This specimen belongs to a study of blood T cell repertoires in COVID-19. Overall study: Sites in the United States, Italy and Spain provided acute and convalescent COVID-19 samples.

The method was immunoSEQ multiplex PCR; TCRdb's version includes in-frame clones alone and lacks a portion of them. Here the sample spans over 200,000 clones, around 80% being singletons. The chain joins TRBV6-1 to TRBJ1-5; D may be TRBD1 (5 bases). This clonotype originated in a woman aged 25 to 39 with COVID-19, enrolled during active disease. The material sequenced was peripheral blood. This CDR3 reads CASSEGRGGWGSNQPQHF. The CDR3 nucleotides are TGTGCCAGCAGTGAAGGTCGGGGAGGGTGGGGGTCCAATCAGCCCCAGCATTTT.